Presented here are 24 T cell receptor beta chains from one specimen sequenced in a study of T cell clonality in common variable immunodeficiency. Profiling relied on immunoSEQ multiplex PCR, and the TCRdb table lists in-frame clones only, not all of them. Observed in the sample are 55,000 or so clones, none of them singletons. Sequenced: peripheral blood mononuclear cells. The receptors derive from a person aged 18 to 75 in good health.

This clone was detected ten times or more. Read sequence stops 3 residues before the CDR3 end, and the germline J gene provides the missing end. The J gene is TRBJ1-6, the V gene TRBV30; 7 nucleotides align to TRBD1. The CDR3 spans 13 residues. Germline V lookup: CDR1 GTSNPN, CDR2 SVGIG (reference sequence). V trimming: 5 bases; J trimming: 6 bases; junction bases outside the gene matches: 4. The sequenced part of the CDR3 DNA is TGTGCCTGGGGGGGACAGCTTAATTCACCC. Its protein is CAWGGQLNSP. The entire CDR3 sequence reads CAWGGQLNSPLHF.

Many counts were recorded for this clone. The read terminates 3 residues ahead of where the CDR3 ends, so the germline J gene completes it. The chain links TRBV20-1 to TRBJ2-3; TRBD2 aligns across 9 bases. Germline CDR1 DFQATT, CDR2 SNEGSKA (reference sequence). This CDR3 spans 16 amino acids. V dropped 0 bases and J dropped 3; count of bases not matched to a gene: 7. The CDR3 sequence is CSARDLIAGDTDTQYF. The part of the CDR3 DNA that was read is TGCAGTGCTAGAGATCTAATAGCGGGAGATACAGATACG.

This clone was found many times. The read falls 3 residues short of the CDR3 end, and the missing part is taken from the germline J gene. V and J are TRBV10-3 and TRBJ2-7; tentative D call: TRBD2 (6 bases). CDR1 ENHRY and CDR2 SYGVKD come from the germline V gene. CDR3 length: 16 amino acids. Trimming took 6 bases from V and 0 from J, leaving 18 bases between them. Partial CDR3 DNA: TGTGCCATCAGGGAACCGGGAGACCGGGGCTCCTACGAG. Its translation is CAIREPGDRGSYE. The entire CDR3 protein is CAIREPGDRGSYEQYF.

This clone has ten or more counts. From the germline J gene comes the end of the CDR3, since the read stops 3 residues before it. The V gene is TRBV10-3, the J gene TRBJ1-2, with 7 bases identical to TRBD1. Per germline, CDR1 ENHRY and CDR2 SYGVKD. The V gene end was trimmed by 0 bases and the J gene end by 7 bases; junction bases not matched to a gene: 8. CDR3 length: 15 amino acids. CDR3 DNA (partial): TGTGCCATCAGTGAGTCGACAGGGAGAAGGTCTGGC. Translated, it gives CAISESTGRRSG. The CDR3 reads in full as CAISESTGRRSGYTF.

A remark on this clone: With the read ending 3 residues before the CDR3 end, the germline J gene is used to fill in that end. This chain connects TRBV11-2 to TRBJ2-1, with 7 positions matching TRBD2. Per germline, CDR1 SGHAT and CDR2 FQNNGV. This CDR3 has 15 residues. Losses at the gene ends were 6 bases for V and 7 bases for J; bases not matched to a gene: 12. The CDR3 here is CASRNDPFGGNEQFF. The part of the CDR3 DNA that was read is TGTGCCAGCAGGAATGATCCATTCGGGGGGAATGAG.

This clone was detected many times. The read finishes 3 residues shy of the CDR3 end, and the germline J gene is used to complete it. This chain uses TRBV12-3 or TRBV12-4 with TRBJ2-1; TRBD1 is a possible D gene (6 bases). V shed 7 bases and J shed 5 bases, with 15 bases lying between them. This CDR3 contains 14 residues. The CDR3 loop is CASIPGHSNNEQFF. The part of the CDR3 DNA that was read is TGTGCCAGCATCCCGGGACATTCCAACAATGAG.

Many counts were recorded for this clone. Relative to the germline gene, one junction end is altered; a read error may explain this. CDR3 DNA, as far as it was read: TGCGCCAGCAGCCCGTCGGGGTTAGTAGGAGAGCCC. It codes for CASSPSGLVGEP. The whole CDR3 is CASSPSGLVGEPQHF. This chain links TRBV4-2 with TRBJ1-5, with no clear D. The read finishes 3 residues shy of the CDR3 end, and the germline J gene is used to complete it. Per the germline V gene, CDR1 is LGHNA and CDR2 is YNFKEQ. The CDR3 length is 15 residues.

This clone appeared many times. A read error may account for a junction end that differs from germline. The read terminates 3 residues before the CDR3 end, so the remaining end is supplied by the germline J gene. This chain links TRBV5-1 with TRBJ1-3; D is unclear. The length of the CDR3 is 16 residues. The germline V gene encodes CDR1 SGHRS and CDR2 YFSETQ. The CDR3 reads CASSLEGGYSGNTIYF. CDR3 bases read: TGCGCTAGCAGCTTGGAGGGTGGCTACTCTGGAAACACC.

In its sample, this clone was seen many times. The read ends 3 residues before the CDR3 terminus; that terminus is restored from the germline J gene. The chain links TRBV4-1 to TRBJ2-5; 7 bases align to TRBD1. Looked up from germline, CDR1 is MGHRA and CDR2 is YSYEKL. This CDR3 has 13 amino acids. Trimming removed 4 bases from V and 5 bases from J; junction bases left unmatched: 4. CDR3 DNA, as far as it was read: TGCGCCAGCAGCCCGGGGACAGAGGAGACC. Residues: CASSPGTEET. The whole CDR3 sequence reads CASSPGTEETQYF.

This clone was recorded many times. This chain's CDR3 is CASRTGTGTYGYTF. Incomplete CDR3 DNA: TGTGCCAGCAGAACCGGGACAGGGACCTATGGC. V and J are TRBV6-2 or TRBV6-3 and TRBJ1-2; 9 nucleotides line up with TRBD1. The CDR3 end is not reached by the read, which stops 3 residues before it; the germline J gene fills it in. The CDR3 contains 14 residues. Germline V gene data show CDR1 as MNHEY and CDR2 as SVGEGT. The V segment lost 6 bases and the J segment 4 bases; nucleotides outside the gene matches: 6.

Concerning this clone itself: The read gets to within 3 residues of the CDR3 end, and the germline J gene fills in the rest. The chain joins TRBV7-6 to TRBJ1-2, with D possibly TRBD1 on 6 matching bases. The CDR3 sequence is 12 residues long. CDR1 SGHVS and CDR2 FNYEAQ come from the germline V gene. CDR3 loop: CASSPRGGDYTF. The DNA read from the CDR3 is TGTGCCAGCAGTCCCAGGGGAGGAGAC. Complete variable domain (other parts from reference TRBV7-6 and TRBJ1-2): GAGVSQSPRYKVTKRGQDVALRCDPISGHVSLYWYRQALGQGPEFLTYFNYEAQQDKSGLPNDRFSAERPEGSISTLTIQRTEQRDSAMYRCASSPRGGDYTFGSGTRLTVV.

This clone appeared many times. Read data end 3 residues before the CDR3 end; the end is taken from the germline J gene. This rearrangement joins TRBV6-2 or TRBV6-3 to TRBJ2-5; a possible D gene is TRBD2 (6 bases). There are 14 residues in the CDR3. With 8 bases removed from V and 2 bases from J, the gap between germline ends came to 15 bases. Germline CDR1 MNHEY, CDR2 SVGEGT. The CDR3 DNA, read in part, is TGTGCCAGCTGGGACTCGCGGATACAAGAGACC. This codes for CASWDSRIQET. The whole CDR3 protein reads CASWDSRIQETQYF.

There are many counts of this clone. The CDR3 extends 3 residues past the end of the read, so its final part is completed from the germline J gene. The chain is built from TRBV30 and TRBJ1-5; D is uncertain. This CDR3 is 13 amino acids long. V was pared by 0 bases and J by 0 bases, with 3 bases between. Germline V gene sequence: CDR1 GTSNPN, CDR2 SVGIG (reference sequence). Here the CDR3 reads CAWSVSSNQPQHF. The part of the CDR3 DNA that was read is TGTGCCTGGAGTGTCAGTAGCAATCAGCCC.

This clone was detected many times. CDR3 DNA (partial): TGCGCCAGCAGCTTCGGCACCACAGGGACTGGAAACACC. Its translation is CASSFGTTGTGNT. The complete CDR3 protein is CASSFGTTGTGNTIYF. This sequence joins TRBV5-1 and TRBJ1-3, with TRBD1 as a possible D gene (6 bases). The CDR3 end falls 3 residues outside the read, so it is completed with the germline J gene. The CDR3 is 16 amino acids. Germline V gene lookup returns CDR1 SGHRS and CDR2 YFSETQ. Trimming removed 2 bases at V and 2 bases at J, with 14 bases between.

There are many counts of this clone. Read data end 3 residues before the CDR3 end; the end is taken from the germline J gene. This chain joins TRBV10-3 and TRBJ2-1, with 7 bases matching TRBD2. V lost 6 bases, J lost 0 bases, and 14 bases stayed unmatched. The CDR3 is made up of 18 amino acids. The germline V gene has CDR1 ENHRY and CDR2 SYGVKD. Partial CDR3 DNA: TGTGCCATCAGCGATTATCGACTAGCCCAAAGCTCCTACAATGAG. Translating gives CAISDYRLAQSSYNE. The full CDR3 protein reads CAISDYRLAQSSYNEQFF.

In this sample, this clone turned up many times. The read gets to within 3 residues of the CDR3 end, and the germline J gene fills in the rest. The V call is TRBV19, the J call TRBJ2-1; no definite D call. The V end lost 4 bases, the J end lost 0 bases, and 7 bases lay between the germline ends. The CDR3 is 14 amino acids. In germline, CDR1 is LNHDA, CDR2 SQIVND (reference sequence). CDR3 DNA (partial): TGTGCCAGTAGTAGCGATCCCTCCTACAATGAG. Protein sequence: CASSSDPSYNE. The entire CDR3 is CASSSDPSYNEQFF.

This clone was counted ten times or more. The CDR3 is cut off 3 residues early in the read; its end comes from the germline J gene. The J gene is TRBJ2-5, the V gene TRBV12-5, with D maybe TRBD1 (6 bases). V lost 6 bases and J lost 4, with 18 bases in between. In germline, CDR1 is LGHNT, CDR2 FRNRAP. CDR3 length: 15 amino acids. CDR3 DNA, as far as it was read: TGTGCTAGTGGCTTACAGGGCGCGGATGGAGAGACC. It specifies CASGLQGADGET. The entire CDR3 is CASGLQGADGETQYF.

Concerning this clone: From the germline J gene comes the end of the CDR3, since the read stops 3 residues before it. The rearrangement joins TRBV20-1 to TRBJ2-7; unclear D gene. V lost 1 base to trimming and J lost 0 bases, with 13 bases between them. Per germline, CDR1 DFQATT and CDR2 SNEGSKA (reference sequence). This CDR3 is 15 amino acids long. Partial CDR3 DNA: TGCAGTGCTAGAGGGGCGTCCACAAGCTCCTACGAG. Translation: CSARGASTSSYE. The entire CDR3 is CSARGASTSSYEQYF.

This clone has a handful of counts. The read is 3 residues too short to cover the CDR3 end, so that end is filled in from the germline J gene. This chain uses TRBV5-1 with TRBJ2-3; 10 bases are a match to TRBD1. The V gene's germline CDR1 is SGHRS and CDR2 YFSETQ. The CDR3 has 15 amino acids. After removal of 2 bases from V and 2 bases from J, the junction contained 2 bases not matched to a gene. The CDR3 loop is CASSFGTGATDTQYF. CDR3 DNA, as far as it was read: TGCGCCAGCAGCTTTGGGACAGGGGCCACAGATACG.

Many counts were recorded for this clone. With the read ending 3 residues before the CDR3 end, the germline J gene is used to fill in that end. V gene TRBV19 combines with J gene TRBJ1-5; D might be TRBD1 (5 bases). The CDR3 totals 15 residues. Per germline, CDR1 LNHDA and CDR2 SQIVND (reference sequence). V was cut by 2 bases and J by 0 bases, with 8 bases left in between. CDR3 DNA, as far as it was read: TGTGCCAGTAGTATAAGGGGAGATAGCAATCAGCCC. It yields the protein CASSIRGDSNQP. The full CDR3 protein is CASSIRGDSNQPQHF.

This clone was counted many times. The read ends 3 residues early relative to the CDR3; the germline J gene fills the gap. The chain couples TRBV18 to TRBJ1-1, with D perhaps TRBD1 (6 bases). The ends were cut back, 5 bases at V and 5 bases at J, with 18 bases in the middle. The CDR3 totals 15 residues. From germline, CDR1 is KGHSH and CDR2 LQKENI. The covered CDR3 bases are TGTGCCAGCTCAGTAAGGGATCAGGGGCCGACTGAA. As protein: CASSVRDQGPTE. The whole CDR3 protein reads CASSVRDQGPTEAFF.

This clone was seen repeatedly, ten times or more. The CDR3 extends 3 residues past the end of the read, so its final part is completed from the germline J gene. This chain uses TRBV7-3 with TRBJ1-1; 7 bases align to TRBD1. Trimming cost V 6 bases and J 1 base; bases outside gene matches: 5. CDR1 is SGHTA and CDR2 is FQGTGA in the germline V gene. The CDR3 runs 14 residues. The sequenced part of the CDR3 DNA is TGTGCCAGCAGTCAACAGGGGCGGAACACTGAA. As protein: CASSQQGRNTE. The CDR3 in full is CASSQQGRNTEAFF.

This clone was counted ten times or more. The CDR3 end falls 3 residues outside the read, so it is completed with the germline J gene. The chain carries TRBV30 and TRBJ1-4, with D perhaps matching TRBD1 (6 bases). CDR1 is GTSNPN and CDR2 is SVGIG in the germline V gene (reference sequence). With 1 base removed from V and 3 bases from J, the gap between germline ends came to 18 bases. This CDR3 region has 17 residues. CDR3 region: CAWSGWGRRLANEKLFF. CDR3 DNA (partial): TGTGCCTGGAGTGGATGGGGGCGGAGGTTGGCTAATGAAAAA.

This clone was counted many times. Here the CDR3 reads CAISESYGAAGYTF. The CDR3 bases that were read are TGTGCCATCAGTGAGTCTTATGGGGCGGCTGGC. The chain joins TRBV10-3 to TRBJ1-2, with a tentative D call TRBD1 (5 bases). The read ends 3 residues early relative to the CDR3; the germline J gene fills the gap. This CDR3 region has 14 residues. V was shortened by 0 bases and J by 7 bases, with 12 bases between the two germline ends. The germline V gene encodes CDR1 ENHRY and CDR2 SYGVKD.